This TCR beta chain was sequenced for a study of cytomegalovirus exposure and HLA in healthy donors. Study-wide context: Unique TCRs numbering some 93 million, obtained from HLA-typed donors, made up an early data release.

In the case of this clone: Its cognate antigen is unknown.

Primers for the PCR totalled 60 Vbeta and 13 Jbeta. Sequenced by immunoSEQ multiplex PCR; TCRdb stores in-frame clones only, minus some. This table holds about 100,000 clones, 76% found once. Study results and caveats: Among the most significant clusters, several appeared linked to common viral pathogens in a later analysis.

The CDR3 runs to 14 residues. V trimming: 2 bases; J trimming: 7 bases; junction bases outside the gene matches: 8. Per the germline V gene, CDR1 is ENHRY and CDR2 is SYGVKD. This TCR derives from a woman aged 18-35 years in good health and CMV-seropositive. The sample consisted of PBMCs. V gene TRBV10-3 combines with J gene TRBJ2-7; 7 bases are a match to TRBD2. The CDR3 DNA reads as TGTGCCATCAGTGAGGCACTAGCGCCTACGGAGCAGTACTTC. Encoded protein: CAISEALAPTEQYF.